This TCR beta chain was found in a study of blood T cell repertoires in COVID-19 (dated by TCRdb to between 2020 and 2021). Some background on the complete study: Collaborator samples came from the United States, Italy and Spain and covered acute and convalescent phases of COVID-19. The prospective study material was composed of cDNA or gDNA derived from T cells, B-cell-depleted T cells, or PBMCs. Deeply sampled blood TCRbeta repertoires from subjects exposed to, actively infected with, or recovered from COVID-19 were included in the dataset. The repertoires were released in a freely available public database meant as a resource for research on the immune response to SARS-CoV-2. Samples came from the ongoing ImmuneRACE study (first 160 participants) plus 1,254 subjects from 6 global collaborators. The sample metadata nearly always contained a de-identified subject ID, COVID-19 status, age in years and sex. HLA class I and class II types, where available, came from metadata supplied by the sample provider rather than from assay-based typing.

What the work shows at the level of the full study, not this receptor alone: The quantity of clinical and demographic metadata differed by source and by participant and was supplied without curation.

Concerning this clone itself: Its cognate antigen has yet to be identified. Per-base qualities were not stored, and no clone one base away is much larger.

Reading the germline V gene (reference sequence) gives CDR1 SGHAT and CDR2 FQDESV. V is reduced by 1 base and J by 5 bases, leaving a spacing of 8 bases between them. From its cysteine to its phenylalanine, the CDR3 spans 13 amino acids. The CDR3 DNA has 39 bases and is translated from base 1. At one collaborating source in Seattle, patients were enrolled during active infection and were followed longitudinally through the course of disease. Each collaborating institution followed its own protocols to collect whole blood in K2EDTA tubes. For TCRbeta analysis, collaborators shipped samples as frozen whole blood, isolated PBMCs, or DNA extracted from either of those sample types. TCRbeta CDR3 regions were amplified from genomic DNA by means of the immunoSEQ Assay, a bias-controlled multiplex PCR. The authors' pipeline ran thus. The number of nucleated cells in each sample was estimated from the amplification of reference gene primers within the assay. To quantify the absolute abundance of each unique TCRbeta CDR3 rearrangement, sequence reads were collapsed and filtered. For each sample, productive Simpson clonality was calculated by taking the square root of Simpson's diversity index across productive rearrangements. Drawn from immuneACCESS, this table holds only the in-frame rearrangements with V and J called that TCRdb kept. Clones are partly lost; checked studies trace under half to an unresolved V gene and leave the rest unexplained. That table supplies the V and J calls and clone size; D and trimming were determined from the DNA. The sample includes about 120,000 clones, with around 91% observed a single time. The ten largest clones represent approximately 3.9% of the sample.

The TCR comes from a woman in her sixties with COVID-19, enrolled during active disease. The sequencing input was peripheral blood. The chain links TRBV11-1 with TRBJ2-5; the D region possibly corresponds to TRBD2 (5 bases align). DNA sequence: TGTGCCAGCAGCTTAGGGGAGCGGGAGACCCAGTACTTC. This is translated as CASSLGERETQYF.